These T cell receptor beta chains were read from a single sample in a study of cytomegalovirus exposure and HLA in healthy donors. Measured with immunoSEQ multiplex PCR; TCRdb has only the in-frame clones, and not every one. The sample has roughly 150,000 clones, over 80% seen once. The sequencing sample was made of PBMCs. These receptor sequences come from a male donor in good health and CMV-seronegative. The CDR3 runs from the conserved cysteine through the conserved F or W. A D gene is named only where the DNA matches it firmly. Size is stated for part of the rows, as once, few or many counts, or as a class when the clone is expanded.

>14|-|TRBD1|TRBJ2-7|TRBV27
TGTGCCAGCAGTGCCGGGACAGGGACCTACGAGCAGTACTTC
CASSAGTGTYEQYF
>18|-|-|TRBJ2-7|TRBV19
TGTGCCAGTAGTATGTGTTTATCTGCGGGGAGGAGCTCCTACGAGCAGTACTTC
CASSMCLSAGRSSYEQYF
>14|-|TRBD1|TRBJ2-7|TRBV11-2
TGTGCCAGCAGCTCGACAGGGGGCTCCTACGAGCAGTACTTC
CASSSTGGSYEQYF
>16|-|TRBD2|TRBJ2-3|TRBV11-3
TGTGCCAGCAGCCCTCCGCTAGCGGGGGGGGCGGATACGCAGTATTTT
CASSPPLAGGADTQYF
>17|-|TRBD1|TRBJ2-7|TRBV7-8
TGTGCCAGCAGCTTAGAAGTCGTTCAGGGGGCGACTACCGAGCAGTACTTC
CASSLEVVQGATTEQYF
>16|once|-|TRBJ2-1|TRBV5-8
TGTGCCAGCAGCTTGTTCGGCGGAAGCTCCTACAATGAGCAGTTCTTC
CASSLFGGSSYNEQFF
>13|-|TRBD1|TRBJ2-1|TRBV29-1
TGCAGCGCCGTAAGGACAGGGCGTAGTGAGCAGTTCTTC
CSAVRTGRSEQFF
>13|-|-|TRBJ1-2|TRBV7-8
TGTGCCAGCAGCCCTTATGGAGGGATGGGCTACACCTTC
CASSPYGGMGYTF
>13|once|-|TRBJ2-1|TRBV7-3
TGTGCCAGCAGCTCGATAGGGGGTACTGAGCAGTTCTTC
CASSSIGGTEQFF
>13|-|-|TRBJ2-3|TRBV27
TGTGCCAGCAGTTTATCGAGGACAGATACGCAGTATTTT
CASSLSRTDTQYF
>15|-|TRBD1|TRBJ2-7|TRBV7-8
TGTGCCAGCAGGGGACAGGGGGCCAGCTCCTACGAGCAGTACTTC
CASRGQGASSYEQYF
>19|-|TRBD1|TRBJ2-2|TRBV7-8
TGTGCCAGCAGCTTCTTAAGGATCATAACAGGGGGCGACACCGGGGAGCTGTTTTTT
CASSFLRIITGGDTGELFF
>15|-|-|TRBJ1-5|TRBV21-1
TGTGCCAGCAGCTGGACACAATATAGCAATCAGCCCCAGCATTTT
CASSWTQYSNQPQHF
>15|few|TRBD1|TRBJ2-1|TRBV6-5
TGTGCCAGCAGAACCGGGACAGGGAAATACAATGAGCAGTTCTTC
CASRTGTGKYNEQFF
>16|-|TRBD2|TRBJ2-7|TRBV2
TGTGCCAGCAGTGAACAGGCGCGGGGGAACTCCTACGAGCAGTACTTC
CASSEQARGNSYEQYF
>14|-|-|TRBJ2-1|TRBV19
TGTGCCAGTAGTAAGGGCCCGGATGACAGTGAGCAGTTCTTC
CASSKGPDDSEQFF
>14|once|-|TRBJ2-7|TRBV5-6
TGTGCCAGCAGCTTACGGTGGCAGGCCTACGAGCAGTACTTC
CASSLRWQAYEQYF
>15|-|-|TRBJ2-2|TRBV6-5
TGTGCCAGCAGTTTCGCGGGCTGGAACACCGGGGAGCTGTTTTTT
CASSFAGWNTGELFF
>13|-|TRBD1|TRBJ1-3|TRBV5-1
TGCGCCAGCAGCACGGGACAGGGAAACACCATATATTTT
CASSTGQGNTIYF
>14|-|-|TRBJ1-1|TRBV6-6
TGTGCCAGCAGTTACTCAGACATGAACACTGAAGCTTTCTTT
CASSYSDMNTEAFF
>18|once|-|TRBJ1-3|TRBV7-8
TGTGCCAGCAGCTTAGGATCGGGTAGGGGCGTCTCTGGAAACACCATATATTTT
CASSLGSGRGVSGNTIYF